The 5 T cell receptor beta chains given below trace back to one sample, sequenced in a study of CD8 T cells in ankylosing spondylitis. Via MiXCR, TCRdb re-called the 5' RACE reads, giving one row per CDR3 protein. The table lists around 120,000 distinct CDR3 sequences, less than 25% of them singletons. Sequences were obtained from synovial fluid, either unsorted or a sorted T cell fraction (not recorded which). These receptors came from a male donor with ankylosing spondylitis.

This clonotype was seen at least ten times. V and J are TRBV12-3 or TRBV12-4 and TRBJ1-5; 7 positions match TRBD1. J lost 7 bases, V lost 6 bases, and 12 bases had no gene match. This CDR3 spans 15 amino acids. The CDR3 sequence is CASSPYRDRGQPQHF. CDR3 nucleotides: TGTGCCAGCAGCCCTTACCGGGACAGAGGCCAGCCCCAGCATTTT.

This clonotype was counted a few times. V usage is TRBV20-1 and J usage is TRBJ2-1; 9 nucleotides line up with TRBD2. The germline V gene has CDR1 DFQATT and CDR2 SNEGSKA (reference sequence). This CDR3 contains 15 residues. V was pared by 8 bases and J by 2 bases, with 10 bases of the junction left unmatched. CDR3 coding DNA: TGCAGTCCCAGAAGGGCGGGGGGGGCCTACAATGAGCAGTTCTTC. Translation: CSPRRAGGAYNEQFF.

The rearrangement joins TRBV25-1 to TRBJ1-2; D unresolved. The CDR3 runs 12 residues. CDR1 and CDR2 from the germline V gene are MGHDK and SYGVNS. Deletions cut 7 bases from V and 7 bases from J, with 13 bases between. The chain's CDR3 is CASIGSGGGYTF. The CDR3 DNA reads as TGTGCCAGCATAGGGTCGGGTGGTGGCTACACCTTC.

This clonotype was detected many times. The chain is built from TRBV30 and TRBJ1-1; unclear D gene. The V gene's germline CDR1 is GTSNPN and CDR2 SVGIG (reference sequence). CDR3 length: 13 amino acids. Trimming removed 0 bases at V and 2 bases at J, with 7 bases between. The CDR3 reads CAWSVGPNTEAFF. The CDR3 bases are TGTGCCTGGAGTGTAGGACCTAACACTGAAGCTTTCTTT. Together with reference TRBV30 and TRBJ1-1, the CDR3 gives the full variable domain: SQTIHQWPATLVQPVGSPLSLECTVEGTSNPNLYWYRQAAGRGLQLLFYSVGIGQISSEVPQNLSASRPQDRQFILSSKKLLLSDSGFYLCAWSVGPNTEAFFGQGTRLTVV.

This clonotype came up a few times. The V and J genes are TRBV24-1 and TRBJ2-2; D ambiguous. Germline CDR1 and CDR2: KGHDR and SFDVKD. V lost 5 bases and J lost 7, with 13 bases in between. The CDR3 runs 14 residues. CDR3 loop: CATSVGPSGGELFF. The CDR3 bases are TGTGCCACCAGTGTTGGCCCGTCCGGCGGGGAGCTGTTTTTT.